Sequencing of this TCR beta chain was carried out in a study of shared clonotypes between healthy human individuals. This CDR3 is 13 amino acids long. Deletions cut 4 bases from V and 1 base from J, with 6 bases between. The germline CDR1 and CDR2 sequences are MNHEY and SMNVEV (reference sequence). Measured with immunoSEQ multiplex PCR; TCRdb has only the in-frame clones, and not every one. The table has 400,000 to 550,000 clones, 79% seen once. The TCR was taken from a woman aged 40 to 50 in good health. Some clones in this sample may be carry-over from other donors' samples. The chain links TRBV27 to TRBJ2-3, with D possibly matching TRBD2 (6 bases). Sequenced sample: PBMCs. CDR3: CASSSGGTDTQYF. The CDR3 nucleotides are TGTGCCAGCAGTTCGGGGGGCACAGATACGCAGTATTTT.